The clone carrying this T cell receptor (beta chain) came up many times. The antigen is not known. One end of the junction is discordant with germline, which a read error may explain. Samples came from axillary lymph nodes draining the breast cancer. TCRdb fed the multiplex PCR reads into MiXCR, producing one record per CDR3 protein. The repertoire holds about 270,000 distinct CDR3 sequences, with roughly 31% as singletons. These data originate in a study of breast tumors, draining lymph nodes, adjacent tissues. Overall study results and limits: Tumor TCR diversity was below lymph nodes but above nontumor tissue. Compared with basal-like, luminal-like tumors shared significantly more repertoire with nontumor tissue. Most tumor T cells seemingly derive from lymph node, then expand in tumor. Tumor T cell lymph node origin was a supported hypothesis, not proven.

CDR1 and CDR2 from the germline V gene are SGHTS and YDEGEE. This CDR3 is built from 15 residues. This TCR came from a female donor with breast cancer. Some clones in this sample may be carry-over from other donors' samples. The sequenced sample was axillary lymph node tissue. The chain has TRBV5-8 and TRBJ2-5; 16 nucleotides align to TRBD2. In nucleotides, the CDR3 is TGTGCCAGCAGCTCAACCGGGACTAGCGGGAGGGGGCAACACTTC. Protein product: CASSSTGTSGRGQHF.